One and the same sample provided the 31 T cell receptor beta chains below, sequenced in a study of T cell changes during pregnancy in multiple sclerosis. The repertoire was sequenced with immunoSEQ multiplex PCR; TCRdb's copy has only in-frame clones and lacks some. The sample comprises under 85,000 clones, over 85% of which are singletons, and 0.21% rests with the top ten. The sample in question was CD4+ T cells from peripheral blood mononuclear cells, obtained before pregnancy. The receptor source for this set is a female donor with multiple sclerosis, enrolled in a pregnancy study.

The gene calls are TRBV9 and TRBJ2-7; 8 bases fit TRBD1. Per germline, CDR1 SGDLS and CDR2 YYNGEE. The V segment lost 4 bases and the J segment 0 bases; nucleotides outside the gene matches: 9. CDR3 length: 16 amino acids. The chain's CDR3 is CASSLREGTGSYEQYF. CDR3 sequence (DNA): TGTGCCAGCAGCCTTCGGGAAGGGACAGGCTCCTACGAGCAGTACTTC.

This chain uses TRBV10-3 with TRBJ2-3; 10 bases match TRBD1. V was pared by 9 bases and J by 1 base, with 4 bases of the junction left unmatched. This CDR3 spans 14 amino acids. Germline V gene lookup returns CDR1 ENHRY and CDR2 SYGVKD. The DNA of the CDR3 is TGTGCCATTTCCGGGACAGGGGGCACAGATACGCAGTATTTT. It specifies CAISGTGGTDTQYF.

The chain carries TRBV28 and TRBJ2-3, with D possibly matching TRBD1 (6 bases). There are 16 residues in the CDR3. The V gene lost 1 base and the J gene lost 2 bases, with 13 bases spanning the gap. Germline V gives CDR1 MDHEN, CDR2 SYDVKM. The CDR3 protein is CASSLLGAGVTDTQYF. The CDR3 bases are TGTGCCAGCAGTTTATTGGGGGCGGGTGTCACAGATACGCAGTATTTT.

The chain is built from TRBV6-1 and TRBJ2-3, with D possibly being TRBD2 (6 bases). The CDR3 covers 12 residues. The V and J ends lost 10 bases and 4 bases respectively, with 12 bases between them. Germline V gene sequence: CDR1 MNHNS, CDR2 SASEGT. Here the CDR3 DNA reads TGTGCCACCAGAACGGGGGCAGATACGCAGTATTTT. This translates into CATRTGADTQYF.

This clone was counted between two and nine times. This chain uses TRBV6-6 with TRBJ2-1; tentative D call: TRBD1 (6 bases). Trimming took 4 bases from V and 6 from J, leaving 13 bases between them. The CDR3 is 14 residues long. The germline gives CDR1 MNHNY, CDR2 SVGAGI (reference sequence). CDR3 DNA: TGTGCCAGCAGTTCCTACGGGACACTCAATGAGCAGTTCTTC. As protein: CASSSYGTLNEQFF.

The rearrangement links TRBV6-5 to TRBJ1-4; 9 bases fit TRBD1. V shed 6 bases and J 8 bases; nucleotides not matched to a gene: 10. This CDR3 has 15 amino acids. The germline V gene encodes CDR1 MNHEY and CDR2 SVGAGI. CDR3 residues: CASSSDRGGGEKLFF. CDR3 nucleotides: TGTGCCAGCAGCTCGGACAGGGGCGGTGGGGAAAAACTGTTTTTT.

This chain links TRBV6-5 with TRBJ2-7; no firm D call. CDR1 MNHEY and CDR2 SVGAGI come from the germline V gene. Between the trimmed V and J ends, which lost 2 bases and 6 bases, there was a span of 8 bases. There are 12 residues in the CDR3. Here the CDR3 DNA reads TGTGCCAGCAGTTACGGTTTGGCCGAGCAGTACTTC. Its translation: CASSYGLAEQYF.

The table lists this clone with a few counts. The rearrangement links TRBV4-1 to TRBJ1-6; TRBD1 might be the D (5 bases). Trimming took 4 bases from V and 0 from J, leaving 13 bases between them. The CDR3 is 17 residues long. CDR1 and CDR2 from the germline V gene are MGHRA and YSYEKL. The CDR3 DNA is TGCGCCAGCAGCCGGATTGGGGGGAGCTCCTATAATTCACCCCTCCACTTT. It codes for CASSRIGGSSYNSPLHF.

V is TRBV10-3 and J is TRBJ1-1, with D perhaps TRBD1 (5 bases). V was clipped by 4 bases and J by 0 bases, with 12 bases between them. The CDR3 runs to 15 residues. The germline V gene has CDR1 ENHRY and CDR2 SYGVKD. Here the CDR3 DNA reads TGTGCCATCAGTGGGGGCAGGGCTATGAACACTGAAGCTTTCTTT. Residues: CAISGGRAMNTEAFF.

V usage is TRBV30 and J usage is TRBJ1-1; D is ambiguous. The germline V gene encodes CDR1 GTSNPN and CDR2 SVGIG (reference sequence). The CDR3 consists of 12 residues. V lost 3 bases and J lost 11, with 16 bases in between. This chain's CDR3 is CAWRERAERAFF. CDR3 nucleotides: TGTGCCTGGAGGGAGAGGGCCGAGCGGGCTTTCTTT.

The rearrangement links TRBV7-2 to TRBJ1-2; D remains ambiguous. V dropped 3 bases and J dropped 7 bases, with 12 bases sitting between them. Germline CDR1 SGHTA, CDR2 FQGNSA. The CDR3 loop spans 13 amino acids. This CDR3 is CASSFQAEGGYTF. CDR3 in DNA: TGTGCCAGCAGCTTTCAGGCTGAGGGTGGCTACACCTTC.

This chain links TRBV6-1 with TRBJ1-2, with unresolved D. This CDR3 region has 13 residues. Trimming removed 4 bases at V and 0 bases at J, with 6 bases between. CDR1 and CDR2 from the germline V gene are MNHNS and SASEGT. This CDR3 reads CASSAQANYGYTF. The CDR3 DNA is TGTGCCAGCAGTGCTCAGGCTAACTATGGCTACACCTTC.

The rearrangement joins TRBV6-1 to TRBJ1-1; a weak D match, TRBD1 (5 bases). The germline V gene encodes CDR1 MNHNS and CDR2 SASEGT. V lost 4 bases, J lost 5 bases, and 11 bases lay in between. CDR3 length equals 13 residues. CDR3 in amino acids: CASSAAGQTEAFF. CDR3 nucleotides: TGTGCCAGCAGTGCGGCAGGGCAAACTGAAGCTTTCTTT.

CDR3 bases: TGTGCCAGCAGCGCGCTCGGGGAGACCCAGTACTTC. Translating gives CASSALGETQYF. The rearrangement joins TRBV5-4 to TRBJ2-5; D unresolved. With 4 bases removed from V and 5 bases from J, the gap between germline ends came to 9 bases. Per the germline V gene, CDR1 is SGHNT and CDR2 is YYREEE (reference sequence). This CDR3 spans 12 amino acids.

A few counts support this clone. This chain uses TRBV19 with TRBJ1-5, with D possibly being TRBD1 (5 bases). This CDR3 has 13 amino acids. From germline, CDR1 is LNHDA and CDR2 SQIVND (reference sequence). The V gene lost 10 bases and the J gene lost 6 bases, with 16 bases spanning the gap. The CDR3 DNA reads TGTGCCACGAGCGGGAGGGGACGTCAGCCCCAGCATTTT. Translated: CATSGRGRQPQHF.

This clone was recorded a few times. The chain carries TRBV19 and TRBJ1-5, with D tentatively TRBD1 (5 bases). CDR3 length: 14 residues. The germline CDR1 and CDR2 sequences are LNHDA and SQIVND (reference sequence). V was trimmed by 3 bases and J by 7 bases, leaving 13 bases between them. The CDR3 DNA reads TGTGCCAGTAGTATTCGGAGGGGCGGGCAGCCCCAGCATTTT. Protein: CASSIRRGGQPQHF.

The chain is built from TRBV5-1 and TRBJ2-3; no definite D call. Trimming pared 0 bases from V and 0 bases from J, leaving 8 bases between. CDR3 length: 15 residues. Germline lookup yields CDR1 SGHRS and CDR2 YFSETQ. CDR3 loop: CASSLGLRSTDTQYF. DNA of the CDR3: TGCGCCAGCAGCTTGGGTCTTAGAAGCACAGATACGCAGTATTTT.

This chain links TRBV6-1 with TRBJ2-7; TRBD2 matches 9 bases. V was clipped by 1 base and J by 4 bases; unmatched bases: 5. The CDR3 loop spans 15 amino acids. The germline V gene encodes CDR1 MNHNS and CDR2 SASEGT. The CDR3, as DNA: TGTGCCAGCAGTGAAGGCCTAGCGGGACTGTACGAGCAGTACTTC. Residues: CASSEGLAGLYEQYF.

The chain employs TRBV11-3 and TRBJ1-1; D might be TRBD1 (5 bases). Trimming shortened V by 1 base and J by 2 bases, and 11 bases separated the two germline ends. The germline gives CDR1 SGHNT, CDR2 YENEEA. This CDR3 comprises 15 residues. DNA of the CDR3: TGTGCCAGCAGCTTAGGGGGTCAGGGAAACACTGAAGCTTTCTTT. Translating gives CASSLGGQGNTEAFF.

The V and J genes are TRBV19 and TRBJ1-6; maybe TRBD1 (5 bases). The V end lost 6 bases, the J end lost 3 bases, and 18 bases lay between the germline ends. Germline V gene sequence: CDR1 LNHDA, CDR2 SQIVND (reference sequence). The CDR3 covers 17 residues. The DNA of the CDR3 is TGTGCCAGTAGCACTGGGCGCGGACAAGACTATAATTCACCCCTCCACTTT. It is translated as CASSTGRGQDYNSPLHF.

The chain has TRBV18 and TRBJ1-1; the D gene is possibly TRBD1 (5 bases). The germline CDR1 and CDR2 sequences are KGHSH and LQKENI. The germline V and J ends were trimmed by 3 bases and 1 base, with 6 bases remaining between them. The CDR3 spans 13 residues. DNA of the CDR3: TGTGCCAGCTCACCCGGACAGAACACTGAAGCTTTCTTT. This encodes CASSPGQNTEAFF.

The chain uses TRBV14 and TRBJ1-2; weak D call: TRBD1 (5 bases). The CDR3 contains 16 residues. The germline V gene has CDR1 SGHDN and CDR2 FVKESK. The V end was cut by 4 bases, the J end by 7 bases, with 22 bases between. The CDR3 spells CASSLSDKGRSTGYTF. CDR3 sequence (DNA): TGTGCCAGCAGCCTCTCCGACAAGGGGCGATCTACTGGCTACACCTTC.

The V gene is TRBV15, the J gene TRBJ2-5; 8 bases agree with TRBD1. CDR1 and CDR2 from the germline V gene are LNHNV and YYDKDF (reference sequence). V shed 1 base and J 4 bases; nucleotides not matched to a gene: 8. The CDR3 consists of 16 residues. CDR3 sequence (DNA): TGTGCCACCAGCAGAGGTTTGGACAGGGTAGGAGAGACCCAGTACTTC. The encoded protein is CATSRGLDRVGETQYF.

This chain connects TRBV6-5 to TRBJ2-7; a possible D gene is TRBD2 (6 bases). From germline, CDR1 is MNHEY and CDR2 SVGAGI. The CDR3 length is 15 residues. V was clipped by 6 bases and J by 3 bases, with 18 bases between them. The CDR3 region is CASRTPSGAHYEQYF. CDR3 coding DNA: TGTGCCAGCAGGACCCCTTCGGGAGCGCACTACGAGCAGTACTTC.

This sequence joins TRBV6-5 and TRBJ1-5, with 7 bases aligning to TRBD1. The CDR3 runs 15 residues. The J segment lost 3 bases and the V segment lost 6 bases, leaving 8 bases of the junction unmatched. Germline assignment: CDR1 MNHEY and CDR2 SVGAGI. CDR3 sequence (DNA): TGTGCCAGCAGCCCTTCGGGACAGTTCAATCAGCCCCAGCATTTT. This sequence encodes CASSPSGQFNQPQHF.

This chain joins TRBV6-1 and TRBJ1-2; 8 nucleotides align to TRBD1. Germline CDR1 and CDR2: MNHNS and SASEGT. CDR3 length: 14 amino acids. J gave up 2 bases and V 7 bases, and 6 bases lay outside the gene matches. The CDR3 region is CASKVSGGNYGYTF. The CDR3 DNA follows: TGTGCCAGCAAAGTATCAGGGGGCAACTATGGCTACACCTTC.

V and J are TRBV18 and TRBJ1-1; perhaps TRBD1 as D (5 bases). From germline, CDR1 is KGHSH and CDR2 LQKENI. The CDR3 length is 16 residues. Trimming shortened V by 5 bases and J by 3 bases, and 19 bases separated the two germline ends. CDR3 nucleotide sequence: TGTGCCAGCTCATTCTGGGGCTCCGGTGCGGACACTGAAGCTTTCTTT. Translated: CASSFWGSGADTEAFF.

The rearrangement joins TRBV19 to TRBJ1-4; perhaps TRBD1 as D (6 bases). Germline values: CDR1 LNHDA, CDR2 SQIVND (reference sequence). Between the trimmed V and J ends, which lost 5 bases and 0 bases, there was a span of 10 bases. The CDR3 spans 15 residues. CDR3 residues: CASSPWTATNEKLFF. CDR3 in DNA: TGTGCCAGTAGTCCTTGGACAGCAACTAATGAAAAACTGTTTTTT.

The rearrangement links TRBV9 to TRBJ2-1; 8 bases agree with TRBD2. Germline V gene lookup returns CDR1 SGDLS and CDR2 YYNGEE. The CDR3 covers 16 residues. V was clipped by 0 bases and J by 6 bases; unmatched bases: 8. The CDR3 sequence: CASSVGGRGDSNEQFF. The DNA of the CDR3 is TGTGCCAGCAGCGTAGGAGGGCGGGGGGATTCCAATGAGCAGTTCTTC.

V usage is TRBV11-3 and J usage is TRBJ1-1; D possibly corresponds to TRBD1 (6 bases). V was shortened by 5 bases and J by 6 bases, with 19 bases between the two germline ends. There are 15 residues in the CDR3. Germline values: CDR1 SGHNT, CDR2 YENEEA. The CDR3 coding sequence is TGTGCCAGCAGCCCCGAGGGGGGGCCCGGGGCTGAAGCTTTCTTT. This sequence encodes CASSPEGGPGAEAFF.

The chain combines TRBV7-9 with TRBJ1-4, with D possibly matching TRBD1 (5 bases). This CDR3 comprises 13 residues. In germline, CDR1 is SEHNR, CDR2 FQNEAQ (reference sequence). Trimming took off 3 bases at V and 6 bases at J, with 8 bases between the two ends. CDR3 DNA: TGTGCCAGCAGCTTGGGACTTGATGAAAAACTGTTTTTT. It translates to CASSLGLDEKLFF.